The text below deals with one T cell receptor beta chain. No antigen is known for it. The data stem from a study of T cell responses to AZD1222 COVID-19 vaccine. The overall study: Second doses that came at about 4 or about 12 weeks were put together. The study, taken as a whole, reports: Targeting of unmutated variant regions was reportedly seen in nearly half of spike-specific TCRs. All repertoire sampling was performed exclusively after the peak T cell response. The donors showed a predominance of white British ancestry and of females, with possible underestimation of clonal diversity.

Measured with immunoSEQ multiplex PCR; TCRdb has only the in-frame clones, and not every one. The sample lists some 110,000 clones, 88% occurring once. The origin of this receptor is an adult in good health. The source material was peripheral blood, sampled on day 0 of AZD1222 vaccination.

This chain's CDR3 is CASRSFGGISYEQYF. The CDR3 DNA is TGTGCCAGCAGGTCCTTCGGGGGGATCTCCTACGAGCAGTACTTC. This chain connects TRBV28 to TRBJ2-7; 7 positions agree with TRBD2. The CDR3 has 15 residues. Germline lookup yields CDR1 MDHEN and CDR2 SYDVKM. V shed 6 bases, J shed 0 bases, and the junction held 8 bases outside the gene matches.